Below are 14 T cell receptor beta chains sequenced from a single sample in a study of T cell responses to AZD1222 COVID-19 vaccine. This table comes from immunoSEQ multiplex PCR, and its TCRdb copy is limited to in-frame clones, with some not included. The table lists 100,000 to 120,000 clones, 85% to 90% of them singletons. This specimen was peripheral blood, taken on day 0 of AZD1222 vaccination. Receptors were obtained from an adult in good health.

This clone is a singleton in its sample. The gene calls are TRBV13 and TRBJ1-3; D gene ambiguous. Germline assignment: CDR1 PRHDT and CDR2 FYEKMQ (reference sequence). The V and J ends lost 3 bases and 9 bases respectively, with 9 bases between them. The length of the CDR3 is 12 residues. The CDR3 DNA is TGTGCCAGCAGCTTTCCTTTAAGCACCATATATTTT. It specifies CASSFPLSTIYF.

This chain links TRBV7-9 with TRBJ2-7; 8 bases map to TRBD1. Germline V gene data show CDR1 as SEHNR and CDR2 as FQNEAQ (reference sequence). The CDR3 sequence is 14 residues long. The J segment lost 4 bases and the V segment lost 5 bases, leaving 7 bases of the junction unmatched. Written as DNA, the CDR3 is TGTGCCAGCAGCCAGAGGGACAGGCCATACGAGCAGTACTTC. It translates to CASSQRDRPYEQYF.

The chain joins TRBV27 to TRBJ2-1, with D possibly TRBD2 on 5 matching bases. Germline lookup yields CDR1 MNHEY and CDR2 SMNVEV (reference sequence). The length of the CDR3 is 16 residues. Trimming stripped 2 bases from V and 6 bases from J, with 17 bases between. The DNA for the CDR3 is TGTGCCAGCAGTTTAGACCCGCCTGGAACTAGCAATGAGCAGTTCTTC. It specifies CASSLDPPGTSNEQFF.

The V call is TRBV7-9, the J call TRBJ2-3; D unclear. V was cut by 6 bases and J by 2 bases, with 9 bases left in between. The CDR3 length is 13 residues. Germline V gives CDR1 SEHNR, CDR2 FQNEAQ (reference sequence). In DNA form, the CDR3 reads TGTGCCAGCAGACCTTGGTCCACAGATACGCAGTATTTT. Amino acid sequence: CASRPWSTDTQYF.

The chain couples TRBV28 to TRBJ2-1, with TRBD2 matching over 12 bases. The V segment lost 6 bases and the J segment 3 bases; nucleotides outside the gene matches: 6. The CDR3 is 16 residues long. The germline CDR1 and CDR2 sequences are MDHEN and SYDVKM. The DNA of the CDR3 is TGTGCCAGCAGCAGTACTAGCGGGAGGAACTACAATGAGCAGTTCTTC. Translating gives CASSSTSGRNYNEQFF.

V and J are TRBV5-4 and TRBJ1-5; TRBD1 matches at 7 bases. The CDR3 runs to 14 residues. In germline, CDR1 is SGHNT, CDR2 YYREEE (reference sequence). V shed 7 bases and J 6 bases; nucleotides not matched to a gene: 10. In DNA form, the CDR3 reads TGTGCCAGCGGGGTACAGGGGCGGGGTCAGCCCCAGCATTTT. Residues: CASGVQGRGQPQHF.

This chain connects TRBV27 to TRBJ2-1, with a weak D call TRBD2 (6 bases). The CDR3 runs to 13 residues. Germline values: CDR1 MNHEY, CDR2 SMNVEV (reference sequence). V was pared by 2 bases and J by 10 bases, with 12 bases between. CDR3 sequence (DNA): TGTGCCAGCAGTTTAGGGGGGAGCCCCGAGCAGTTCTTC. Amino acid sequence: CASSLGGSPEQFF.

V gene TRBV6-2 or TRBV6-3 combines with J gene TRBJ1-4; D is unclear. The CDR3 runs 11 residues. V was shortened by 5 bases and J by 10 bases, with 8 bases between the two germline ends. Germline V lookup: CDR1 MNHEY, CDR2 SVGEGT. CDR3 in amino acids: CASSHGGKLFF. The DNA for the CDR3 is TGTGCCAGCAGTCACGGAGGAAAACTGTTTTTT.

The chain employs TRBV18 and TRBJ1-1, with D possibly matching TRBD1 (6 bases). The CDR3 runs 13 residues. CDR1 is KGHSH, CDR2 LQKENI, per germline. V lost 4 bases and J lost 8, with 14 bases in between. CDR3 DNA: TGTGCCAGCTCACGACTAACCGGGACAGAAGCTTTCTTT. Its protein is CASSRLTGTEAFF.

The chain employs TRBV6-2 or TRBV6-3 and TRBJ2-1; tentative D call: TRBD2 (6 bases). Per germline, CDR1 MNHEY and CDR2 SVGEGT. With 5 bases removed from V and 7 bases from J, the gap between germline ends came to 15 bases. The CDR3 extends over 14 amino acids. The DNA for the CDR3 is TGTGCCAGCAGTAAACCACTACGGGGGAATGAGCAGTTCTTC. Protein sequence: CASSKPLRGNEQFF.

The rearrangement links TRBV5-1 to TRBJ2-5; 7 bases are shared with TRBD2. The CDR3 contains 15 residues. The germline gives CDR1 SGHRS, CDR2 YFSETQ. After removal of 4 bases from V and 5 bases from J, the junction contained 11 bases not matched to a gene. CDR3 coding DNA: TGCGCCAGCAGCCGCCCTAGCGGAGGAAGGGAGACCCAGTACTTC. It is translated as CASSRPSGGRETQYF.

This clone was counted once. The chain joins TRBV7-9 to TRBJ1-1, with D possibly matching TRBD1 (5 bases). CDR1 and CDR2 (germline): SEHNR, FQNEAQ (reference sequence). V shed 0 bases and J shed 6 bases, with 8 bases lying between them. This CDR3 has 13 amino acids. The CDR3 reads CASSLAGTAEAFF. CDR3 DNA: TGTGCCAGCAGCTTAGCGGGGACGGCTGAAGCTTTCTTT.

The rearrangement uses TRBV16 and TRBJ1-2; the D is unclear. CDR3 length: 18 amino acids. Looked up from germline, CDR1 is KGHSY and CDR2 is FQNENV. V shed 4 bases and J shed 0 bases, with 21 bases lying between them. This CDR3 is CASSLMKGRRETNYGYTF. In DNA, the CDR3 is TGTGCCAGCAGCCTAATGAAGGGTCGTCGGGAAACTAACTATGGCTACACCTTC.

The V and J genes are TRBV19 and TRBJ2-7; D uncertain. The CDR3 has 12 residues. Germline loops: CDR1 LNHDA, CDR2 SQIVND (reference sequence). V lost 5 bases, J lost 2 bases, and 7 bases lay in between. The CDR3: CASSPGPYEQYF. CDR3 DNA: TGTGCCAGTAGTCCAGGTCCCTACGAGCAGTACTTC.